One T cell receptor beta chain is described in this entry. TCRdb recomputed calls from the 5' RACE reads with MiXCR, one row per CDR3 protein. The sample shows some 1,600,000 distinct CDR3 sequences, 25% to 35% of them seen only once. These data are taken from a study of identical twins. The sequencing sample was made of cord blood. The source of this sequence is a newborn girl in good health.

The CDR3 is CASSPGRTGRYGYTF. In DNA, the CDR3 is TGTGCCAGCTCACCAGGAAGGACAGGGAGATATGGCTACACCTTC. The chain is built from TRBV18 and TRBJ1-2; 8 bases match TRBD1. J lost 5 bases, V lost 2 bases, and 7 bases had no gene match. The CDR3 is made up of 15 amino acids. Germline CDR1 reads KGHSH; CDR2 reads LQKENI.